The 24 T cell receptor beta chains below were found in one sample sequenced in a study of neurological immune-mediated disorders. TCRdb passed the 5' RACE reads through MiXCR, listing each CDR3 protein once. The sample gives about 46,000 distinct CDR3 sequences, 4% to 5.5% of which show up once; 5.7% is in the top ten. Sequencing input: PBMCs. These receptors were collected from a woman aged 55-70 years with multiple sclerosis.

The sample holds a few counts of this clonotype. The chain uses TRBV7-2 and TRBJ1-2; the match to TRBD1 covers 7 bases. CDR3 size: 13 residues. The ends lost 1 base at V and 8 bases at J; junction bases unmatched: 4. Looked up from germline, CDR1 is SGHTA and CDR2 is FQGNSA. This chain's CDR3 is CASSLGTGDGYTF. CDR3 in DNA: TGTGCCAGCAGCTTAGGTACAGGGGACGGCTACACCTTC.

This clonotype was picked up many times. CDR3: CASSPGTRAGETQYF. Here the CDR3 DNA reads TGTGCCAGCAGCCCTGGGACTAGGGCGGGGGAGACCCAGTACTTC. V usage is TRBV7-9 and J usage is TRBJ2-5; 8 nucleotides line up with TRBD2. V gave up 5 bases and J gave up 5 bases; unmatched junction bases: 10. The CDR3 totals 15 residues. In germline, CDR1 is SEHNR, CDR2 FQNEAQ (reference sequence). The full variable domain, with the rest looked up from reference TRBV7-9 and TRBJ2-5, is DTGVSQNPRHKITKRGQNVTFRCDPISEHNRLYWYRQTLGQGPEFLTYFQNEAQLEKSRLLSDRFSAERPKGSFSTLEIQRTEQGDSAMYLCASSPGTRAGETQYFGPGTRLLVL.

In regard to this clonotype: This may stem from a read error, because a much larger clone lies one nucleotide away. The chain recombines TRBV6-5 with TRBJ1-2; TRBD1 is a possible D gene (5 bases). The CDR3 extends over 15 amino acids. V was pared by 8 bases and J by 4 bases, with 20 bases between. Germline CDR1 and CDR2: MNHEY and SVGAGI. The DNA of the CDR3 is TGTGCCAGCTGGCCTTCTCAGGGAAAGATCTATGGCTACACCTTC. Its translation: CASWPSQGKIYGYTF.

The chain couples TRBV19 to TRBJ2-5; D is possibly TRBD2 (5 bases). The V gene lost 3 bases and the J gene lost 5 bases, with 7 bases spanning the gap. CDR3 size: 12 residues. Germline-derived CDR1 and CDR2 are LNHDA and SQIVND (reference sequence). CDR3 protein: CASSMRGETQYF. CDR3 sequence (DNA): TGTGCCAGTAGTATGCGAGGGGAGACCCAGTACTTC.

This clonotype was detected many times. For the CDR3, the DNA is TGTGCCAGCAGCAGCAAAATCTTCCCCCGCTACAGGGGGCCCCCCTACGAGCAGTACTTC. Translated: CASSSKIFPRYRGPPYEQYF. The V gene is TRBV21-1, the J gene TRBJ2-7; the listed D gene, TRBD1, was not tested against the DNA. TRBV21-1 constitutes a pseudogene. The CDR3 extends over 20 amino acids.

This clonotype was observed a few times. This chain joins TRBV5-1 and TRBJ1-2; 7 bases line up with TRBD1. The CDR3 extends over 15 amino acids. With 4 bases clipped from V and 4 bases from J, the junction kept 10 bases outside the gene matches. From germline, CDR1 is SGHRS and CDR2 YFSETQ. CDR3 sequence reads: CASSRWDRELYGYTF. The CDR3 DNA sequence: TGCGCCAGCAGCCGGTGGGACAGAGAGCTCTATGGCTACACCTTC.

This clonotype was counted ten times or more. The chain links TRBV9 to TRBJ2-3; D is unclear. Germline-derived CDR1 and CDR2 are SGDLS and YYNGEE. Trimming stripped 3 bases from V and 4 bases from J, with 15 bases between. CDR3 length: 15 residues. CDR3 amino acids: CASSGRQVPADTQYF. The CDR3 region has the DNA TGTGCCAGCAGCGGCAGGCAGGTTCCCGCAGATACGCAGTATTTT.

The chain joins TRBV5-1 to TRBJ2-7; TRBD1 aligns across 7 bases. The V segment lost 2 bases and the J segment 6 bases; nucleotides outside the gene matches: 14. The CDR3 has 16 residues. CDR1 is SGHRS and CDR2 is YFSETQ in the germline V gene. The CDR3 region is CASSLTTGTESFEQYF. The CDR3 coding sequence is TGCGCCAGCAGCTTAACGACCGGGACAGAGTCTTTCGAGCAGTACTTC.

The chain recombines TRBV4-3 with TRBJ2-1; maybe TRBD2 (5 bases). The CDR3 covers 15 residues. The V and J ends lost 1 base and 12 bases respectively, with 19 bases between them. Germline loops: CDR1 LGHNA, CDR2 YSLEER. In DNA, the CDR3 is TGCGCCAGCAGCCAAGTTTTTGCGGGTAGTTCGGGGCAGTTCTTC. It encodes CASSQVFAGSSGQFF.

This clonotype has a count of ten or more. This rearrangement joins TRBV20-1 to TRBJ1-5, with D perhaps TRBD1 (6 bases). The germline CDR1 and CDR2 sequences are DFQATT and SNEGSKA (reference sequence). The CDR3 loop spans 14 amino acids. V shed 4 bases and J shed 4 bases, with 14 bases lying between them. This chain's CDR3 is CSATGQFNNQPQHF. The CDR3 DNA reads as TGCAGTGCTACCGGACAGTTTAATAATCAGCCCCAGCATTTT.

This clonotype was seen at least ten times. This chain links TRBV20-1 with TRBJ1-4; the D is unclear. V lost 6 bases to trimming and J lost 0 bases, with 11 bases between them. Per germline, CDR1 DFQATT and CDR2 SNEGSKA (reference sequence). The CDR3 consists of 14 residues. Here the CDR3 reads CSAPDGPTNEKLFF. The CDR3 bases are TGCAGTGCCCCGGACGGACCAACTAATGAAAAACTGTTTTTT.

In its sample, this clonotype was seen many times. The J gene is TRBJ1-6, the V gene TRBV3-1; the D gene is possibly TRBD1 (6 bases). The germline V gene encodes CDR1 LGHDT and CDR2 YNNKEL (reference sequence). Trimming pared 6 bases from V and 10 bases from J, leaving 19 bases between. This CDR3 has 15 residues. Here the CDR3 reads CASSRRGGSESPLHF. The CDR3 region has the DNA TGTGCCAGCAGTCGGAGAGGGGGGTCTGAGTCACCCCTCCACTTT.

In its sample, this clonotype was seen many times. The CDR3 DNA is TGCAGCGGGACGGTGGGGAGGGTGAACACTGAAGCTTTCTTT. It encodes CSGTVGRVNTEAFF. The chain recombines TRBV29-1 with TRBJ1-1; D unclear. The V gene's germline CDR1 is SQVTM and CDR2 ANQGSEA. The CDR3 is 14 amino acids. V dropped 7 bases and J dropped 0 bases, with 15 bases sitting between them.

As for this clonotype: One junction end does not reproduce the germline sequence, and a read error may be involved. The V gene is TRBV7-9, the J gene TRBJ2-1, with 7 bases that match TRBD2. CDR1 and CDR2 (germline): SEHNR, FQNEAQ (reference sequence). CDR3 length: 14 residues. Written as DNA, the CDR3 is TGTGCCAGTAGCTTAGCGGGCAGCCCCAATGAGCAGTTCTTC. It yields the protein CASSLAGSPNEQFF.

This clonotype came up many times. The chain employs TRBV7-9 and TRBJ1-4; 7 positions agree with TRBD1. CDR3 length equals 15 residues. Germline CDR1 SEHNR, CDR2 FQNEAQ (reference sequence). With 6 bases clipped from V and 6 bases from J, the junction kept 10 bases outside the gene matches. CDR3 bases: TGTGCCAGCAGTTACAGGGGACGGGGGGATGAAAAACTGTTTTTT. The encoded protein is CASSYRGRGDEKLFF.

The V and J genes are TRBV3-1 and TRBJ2-1; no clear D. V was shortened by 1 base and J by 8 bases, with 3 bases between the two germline ends. Per germline, CDR1 LGHDT and CDR2 YNNKEL (reference sequence). The length of the CDR3 is 11 residues. As DNA, the CDR3 is TGTGCCAGCAGCCAAGGGGATGAGCAGTTCTTC. Protein: CASSQGDEQFF.

This clonotype was seen many times. This chain joins TRBV5-1 and TRBJ1-2; perhaps TRBD1 as D (6 bases). The germline gives CDR1 SGHRS, CDR2 YFSETQ. The CDR3 has 14 residues. Trimming took off 1 base at V and 8 bases at J, with 15 bases between the two ends. The CDR3 nucleotides are TGCGCCAGCAGCTTGAACAGGGAGTCTGAAGGCTACACCTTC. Amino acid sequence: CASSLNRESEGYTF.

The table lists this clonotype with many counts. The V call is TRBV9, the J call TRBJ2-2, with 9 bases that match TRBD1. J lost 1 base, V lost 2 bases, and 3 bases had no gene match. The CDR3 has 16 amino acids. In germline, CDR1 is SGDLS, CDR2 YYNGEE. CDR3 DNA: TGTGCCAGCAGCGTCTTGGACAGGGGGAACACCGGGGAGCTGTTTTTT. It translates to CASSVLDRGNTGELFF. Variable domain in full (rest from reference TRBV9 and TRBJ2-2): DSGVTQTPKHLITATGQRVTLRCSPRSGDLSVYWYQQSLDQGLQFLIQYYNGEERAKGNILERFSAQQFPDLHSELNLSSLELGDSALYFCASSVLDRGNTGELFFGEGSRLTVL.

The chain has TRBV4-2 and TRBJ1-4, with D uncertain. Trimming removed 5 bases at V and 1 base at J, with 11 bases between. The CDR3 covers 15 residues. Germline V gives CDR1 LGHNA, CDR2 YNFKEQ. CDR3 region: CASSSHMGTNEKLFF. The CDR3 nucleotides read TGTGCCAGCAGCTCCCACATGGGAACTAATGAAAAACTGTTTTTT.

There are a few counts of this clonotype. V usage is TRBV6-2 or TRBV6-3 and J usage is TRBJ2-5; D is perhaps TRBD2 (5 bases). Trimming cost V 6 bases and J 4 bases, with 15 bases left between them. CDR3 length: 14 residues. The germline gives CDR1 MNHEY, CDR2 SVGEGT. The DNA of the CDR3 is TGTGCCAGCAGAGGGCCTAGCTTTGGAGAGACCCAGTACTTC. Its protein is CASRGPSFGETQYF.

This clonotype was detected many times. The chain carries TRBV9 and TRBJ1-1, with D unclear. Germline V lookup: CDR1 SGDLS, CDR2 YYNGEE. V was pared by 0 bases and J by 0 bases, with 15 bases between. This CDR3 is 17 amino acids long. For the CDR3, the DNA is TGTGCCAGCAGCGTAGACGGCAGGATCTATATGAACACTGAAGCTTTCTTT. Its protein product is CASSVDGRIYMNTEAFF.

This clonotype was seen more than once but under ten times. The junction differs from germline at one of its ends, possibly a read error. The CDR3 DNA is TGTGCCAGCAGCGAAGACCGCCCTGGCACCGGGGAGCTGTTTTTT. The encoded protein is CASSEDRPGTGELFF. The gene calls are TRBV2 and TRBJ2-2; D gene unclear. This CDR3 comprises 15 residues. Germline V gene data show CDR1 as SNHLY and CDR2 as FYNNEI.

The chain carries TRBV10-1 and TRBJ2-3; D possibly matches TRBD1 or TRBD2 (5 bases each). Trimming removed 6 bases from V and 1 base from J, with 14 bases in between. The germline CDR1 and CDR2 sequences are WNHNN and SYGVQD (reference sequence). The CDR3 has 15 residues. For the CDR3, the DNA is TGCGCCAGCAGCGGGGCTCTCTCCGGCACAGATACGCAGTATTTT. This translates into CASSGALSGTDTQYF.

This clonotype was found many times. The chain is built from TRBV4-1 and TRBJ2-7; 8 bases align to TRBD2. Germline V lookup: CDR1 MGHRA, CDR2 YSYEKL. CDR3 size: 15 residues. J gave up 2 bases and V 2 bases, and 5 bases lay outside the gene matches. In DNA, the CDR3 is TGCGCCAGCAGCCAAAGCGGGGGTTATACCTACGAGCAGTACTTC. This gives the protein CASSQSGGYTYEQYF.